These T cell receptor beta chains were read from a single sample in a study of blood T cell repertoires in COVID-19. The data were produced by immunoSEQ multiplex PCR, yet TCRdb's version contains in-frame clones alone and is incomplete. Of 200,000 or so clones in the sample, approximately 82% are singletons; the top ten hold approximately 6.9%. The sample comprised peripheral blood. These receptors all stem from a human donor with acute or convalescent COVID-19. The donor label of this sample is uncertain. Both conserved end residues are part of each CDR3. A D gene is named only where the DNA matches it firmly. A clone size is listed for some rows: how often the clone was seen (once, few, many), or a class if it is expanded.

NA	NA	TRBV11-2	TRBJ1-1	CASSGQGPNTEAFF	TGTGCCAGCAGCGGGCAGGGTCCGAACACTGAAGCTTTCTTT
NA	NA	TRBV28	TRBJ2-7	CASSLNGLSYEQYF	TGTGCCAGCAGTTTAAACGGGTTATCCTACGAGCAGTACTTC
NA	TRBD1	TRBV25-1	TRBJ1-1	CASSESRGQEAEAFF	TGTGCCAGCAGTGAAAGTAGGGGACAGGAGGCCGAAGCTTTCTTT
NA	NA	TRBV20-1	TRBJ1-6	CSASPIQVLGSPLHF	TGCAGTGCTAGTCCTATTCAGGTCCTCGGTTCACCCCTCCACTTT
NA	NA	TRBV7-2	TRBJ2-1	CASSLGSEQFF	TGTGCCAGCAGCTTAGGGAGTGAGCAGTTCTTC
few	TRBD1	TRBV12-3/TRBV12-4	TRBJ2-5	CASSDRGGETQYF	TGTGCCAGCAGCGACAGGGGCGGGGAGACCCAGTACTTC
NA	NA	TRBV7-2	TRBJ2-1	CASSRDYQRGNEQFF	TGTGCCAGCAGCCGCGACTACCAGAGAGGGAATGAGCAGTTCTTC
NA	TRBD2	TRBV3-1/TRBV3-2	TRBJ2-2	CASSPGRGPGELFF	TGTGCCAGCAGCCCCGGGAGGGGTCCCGGGGAGCTGTTTTTT
NA	NA	TRBV11-2	TRBJ1-1	CASSLDTGLTTEAFF	TGTGCCAGCAGCTTAGATACGGGACTGACTACTGAAGCTTTCTTT
NA	TRBD2	TRBV7-2	TRBJ2-1	CASSLEVREGPGEQFF	TGTGCCAGCAGCTTAGAGGTGCGGGAGGGCCCCGGTGAGCAGTTCTTC
many	NA	TRBV5-4	TRBJ1-2	CASSLGQNYGYTF	TGTGCCAGCAGCTTGGGACAGAACTATGGCTACACCTTC
NA	TRBD1	TRBV11-1	TRBJ2-7	CASSQDRGGYEQYF	TGTGCCAGCAGCCAGGACAGGGGGGGCTACGAGCAGTACTTC
NA	NA	TRBV19	TRBJ1-1	CASSVTSTGYGFF	TGTGCCAGTAGTGTGACTTCGACAGGATATGGTTTCTTT
NA	NA	TRBV5-4	TRBJ2-3	CASSWGLPPDTQYF	TGTGCCAGCAGCTGGGGACTGCCCCCAGATACGCAGTATTTT
NA	NA	TRBV2	TRBJ1-3	CASSPRGRILSGNTIYF	TGTGCCAGCAGCCCAAGAGGGCGGATCCTCTCTGGAAACACCATATATTTT
NA	TRBD2	TRBV6-5	TRBJ2-5	CASRKLAGEAETQYF	TGTGCCAGCAGAAAACTAGCGGGAGAGGCAGAGACCCAGTACTTC
NA	NA	TRBV2	TRBJ2-7	CASKGGQVSSYEQYF	TGTGCCAGCAAGGGGGGGCAGGTGAGCTCCTACGAGCAGTACTTC
once	TRBD1	TRBV14	TRBJ1-1	CASRKTGGTEAFF	TGTGCCAGCAGGAAAACAGGGGGCACTGAAGCTTTCTTT
NA	NA	TRBV18	TRBJ1-3	CASSPPPVLYSGNTIYF	TGTGCCAGCTCACCACCGCCCGTACTATACTCTGGAAACACCATATATTTT
NA	NA	TRBV6-5	TRBJ1-2	CASSSGSFYGYTF	TGTGCCAGCAGTTCCGGGAGCTTTTATGGCTACACCTTC
few	TRBD1	TRBV12-3/TRBV12-4	TRBJ1-2	CASSGQGAGGYTF	TGTGCCAGCAGTGGACAGGGGGCGGGTGGCTACACCTTC
NA	NA	TRBV5-1	TRBJ1-6	CASSLDSSYNSPLHF	TGCGCCAGCAGCTTGGACAGCTCCTATAATTCACCCCTCCACTTT
NA	NA	TRBV28	TRBJ1-4	CASSFGGESGEKLFF	TGTGCCAGCAGTTTTGGGGGGGAGTCGGGTGAAAAACTGTTTTTT
NA	TRBD1	TRBV29-1	TRBJ1-3	CSVEDPRQGPGNTIYF	TGCAGCGTTGAAGATCCGAGACAGGGACCTGGAAACACCATATATTTT
NA	TRBD1	TRBV5-1	TRBJ1-1	CASSRGQGEPEAFF	TGCGCCAGCAGCCGCGGACAGGGAGAACCTGAAGCTTTCTTT
NA	TRBD2	TRBV11-2	TRBJ2-3	CASSPGTSGFRTDTQYF	TGTGCCAGCAGCCCTGGGACTAGCGGCTTTCGCACAGATACGCAGTATTTT
once	TRBD2	TRBV5-4	TRBJ2-1	CASSRGLASANEQFF	TGTGCCAGCAGCCGGGGACTAGCGTCAGCAAATGAGCAGTTCTTC
NA	TRBD2	TRBV5-1	TRBJ2-1	CASSPRSGSSYNEQFF	TGCGCCAGCAGCCCAAGGAGCGGGAGCTCCTACAATGAGCAGTTCTTC
NA	TRBD2	TRBV11-3	TRBJ2-1	CASSLEGGSSYNEQFF	TGTGCCAGCAGCTTAGAGGGCGGGAGCTCCTACAATGAGCAGTTCTTC
NA	NA	TRBV10-3	TRBJ1-3	CAISGGGFGNTIYF	TGTGCCATCAGTGGTGGGGGCTTTGGAAACACCATATATTTT
once	NA	TRBV3-1/TRBV3-2	TRBJ1-5	CASSQVGGKGNQPQHF	TGTGCCAGCAGCCAAGTGGGGGGAAAAGGCAATCAGCCCCAGCATTTT
few	NA	TRBV28	TRBJ1-5	CASGGGIQHF	TGTGCCAGCGGGGGGGGGATCCAGCATTTT
NA	NA	TRBV7-2	TRBJ1-3	CASSLSGGQRNTIYF	TGTGCCAGCAGCTTATCCGGGGGGCAGAGGAACACCATATATTTT
NA	NA	TRBV5-1	TRBJ2-1	CASSLEHRYNEQFF	TGCGCCAGCAGCTTGGAACACAGATACAATGAGCAGTTCTTC
NA	TRBD2	TRBV6-4	TRBJ2-2	CASRHGTTDPGELFF	TGTGCCAGCAGGCACGGGACTACGGATCCCGGGGAGCTGTTTTTT
NA	TRBD1	TRBV19	TRBJ2-2	CASSIGQAMAGELFF	TGTGCCAGTAGTATCGGACAGGCGATGGCCGGGGAGCTGTTTTTT
NA	TRBD1	TRBV27	TRBJ2-5	CASSLYGQGRPETQYF	TGTGCCAGCAGTTTATACGGACAGGGGCGCCCAGAGACCCAGTACTTC
once	TRBD2	TRBV9	TRBJ2-1	CASSGGLAGSNEQFF	TGTGCCAGCAGCGGGGGACTAGCGGGTTCCAATGAGCAGTTCTTC
NA	NA	TRBV6-5	TRBJ2-5	CASRGGQKETQYF	TGTGCCAGCAGGGGGGGACAGAAAGAGACCCAGTACTTC
NA	TRBD1	TRBV29-1	TRBJ2-7	CSVSGQGVGYEQYF	TGCAGCGTTTCGGGACAGGGGGTAGGATACGAGCAGTACTTC
once	NA	TRBV21-1	TRBJ1-2	CASISPQGNYGYTF	TGTGCCAGCATCTCCCCACAGGGTAACTATGGCTACACCTTC
once	NA	TRBV7-9	TRBJ2-7	CASSPPPTGLTTYEQYF	TGTGCCAGCAGCCCCCCCCCGACAGGCCTTACTACCTACGAGCAGTACTTC
NA	TRBD2	TRBV28	TRBJ2-1	CASSFGGYDNEQFF	TGTGCCAGCAGTTTCGGGGGGTACGACAATGAGCAGTTCTTC
NA	NA	TRBV19	TRBJ1-4	CASSKGGREKLFF	TGTGCCAGTAGCAAGGGCGGGCGGGAAAAACTGTTTTTT
NA	TRBD1	TRBV25-1	TRBJ1-6	CASSDLRQGNNSPLHF	TGTGCCAGCAGTGACCTCCGACAGGGGAATAATTCACCCCTCCACTTT
NA	TRBD2	TRBV5-1	TRBJ2-5	CASNTGTSVWQETQYF	TGCGCCAGCAACACCGGGACTAGTGTCTGGCAAGAGACCCAGTACTTC
NA	TRBD1	TRBV9	TRBJ1-5	CASSETGEGNQPQHF	TGTGCCAGCAGCGAGACAGGGGAAGGCAATCAGCCCCAGCATTTT
NA	NA	TRBV6-5	TRBJ2-3	CASRGSLDTQYF	TGTGCCAGCAGGGGGAGTTTAGATACGCAGTATTTT
NA	NA	TRBV7-9	TRBJ1-6	CASRLSGDYNSPLHF	TGTGCCAGCAGGTTGTCAGGGGACTATAATTCACCCCTCCACTTT